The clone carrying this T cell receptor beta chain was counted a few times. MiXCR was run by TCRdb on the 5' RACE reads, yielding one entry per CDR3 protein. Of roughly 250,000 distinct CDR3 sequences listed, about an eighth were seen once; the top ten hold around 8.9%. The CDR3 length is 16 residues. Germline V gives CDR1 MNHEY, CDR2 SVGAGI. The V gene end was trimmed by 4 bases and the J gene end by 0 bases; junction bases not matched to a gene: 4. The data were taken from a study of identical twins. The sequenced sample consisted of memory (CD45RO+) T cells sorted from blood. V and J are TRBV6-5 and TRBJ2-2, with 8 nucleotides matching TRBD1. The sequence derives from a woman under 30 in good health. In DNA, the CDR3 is TGTGCCAGCAGTTTGGCGGACAGGGCGAACACCGGGGAGCTGTTTTTT. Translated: CASSLADRANTGELFF.